This T cell receptor (beta chain) originates from a study of vaccination and CD4 T cells after COVID-19. Treatment noted: approximately 10-day PBMC culture with coronavirus spike peptide pools or control peptides (ViraFEST assay). Antigen-specific T cell expansion with peptide pools preceded TCR sequencing in the ViraFEST approach. The Oncomine TCR Beta short-read assay was applied to DNA of cultured CD4+ T cells. TCRdb processed the PCR reads anew with MiXCR; each CDR3 protein has one entry. The sample has 8,500 to 13,000 distinct CDR3 sequences; approximately 48% are singletons. Germline CDR1 is MNHNS and CDR2 is SASEGT. The CDR3 runs 14 residues. The V gene end was trimmed by 8 bases and the J gene end by 5 bases; junction bases not matched to a gene: 9. Details on this clonotype: The antigen is undetermined.

The sequence was obtained from a human donor who had recovered from COVID-19. The chain links TRBV6-1 to TRBJ2-5; 9 nucleotides agree with TRBD2. The sample was CD4+ T cells from blood, cultured in vitro. The CDR3 DNA sequence: TGTGCCAGCTCCGTAGCGGGGGTAAGGGAGACCCAGTACTTC. Translating it yields CASSVAGVRETQYF.